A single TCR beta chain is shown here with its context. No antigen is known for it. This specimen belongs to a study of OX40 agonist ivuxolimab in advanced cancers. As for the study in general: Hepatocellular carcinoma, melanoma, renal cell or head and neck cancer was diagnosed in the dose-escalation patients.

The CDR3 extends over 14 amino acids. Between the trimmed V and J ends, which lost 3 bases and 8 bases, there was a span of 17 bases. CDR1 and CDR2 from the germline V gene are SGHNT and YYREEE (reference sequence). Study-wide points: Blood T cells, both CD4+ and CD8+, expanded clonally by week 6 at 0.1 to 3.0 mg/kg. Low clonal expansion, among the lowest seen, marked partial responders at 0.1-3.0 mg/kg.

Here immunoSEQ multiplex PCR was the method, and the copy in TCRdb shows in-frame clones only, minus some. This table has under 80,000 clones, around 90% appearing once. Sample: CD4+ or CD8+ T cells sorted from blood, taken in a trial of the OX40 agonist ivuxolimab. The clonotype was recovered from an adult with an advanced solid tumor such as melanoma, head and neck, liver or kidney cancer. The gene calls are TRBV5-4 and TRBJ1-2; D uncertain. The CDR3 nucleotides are TGTGCCAGCAGCTCACCGGGCCCCCCTCTGGGCTACACCTTC. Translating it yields CASSSPGPPLGYTF.